Ten or more counts support the clone carrying this T cell receptor beta chain. Antigen: not known. Tagging with unique molecular identifiers was applied to individual cDNA molecules. TCRdb independently ran MiXCR on the 5' RACE reads; one entry per CDR3 protein. The data hold approximately 70,000 distinct CDR3 sequences, with roughly 5.3% observed a single time. These data are taken from a study of early T cells in non-severe SARS-CoV-2 infection. Study details: Chains were not paired, and sequencing was done on bulk RNA from unsorted whole blood. Findings of the study overall: The matching step, a VDJdb search, favored anti-spike CD8 responses and missed private and CD4 specificities.

Germline V gene lookup returns CDR1 MNHEY and CDR2 SVGAGI. V was trimmed by 5 bases and J by 3 bases, leaving 23 bases between them. The CDR3 is 17 residues long. The chain couples TRBV6-5 to TRBJ2-7, with a weak D call TRBD2 (5 bases). The sample in question was whole blood, obtained at baseline. This receptor was taken from an adult who was a healthcare worker with PCR-confirmed SARS-CoV-2 infection or an uninfected control (not recorded which). CDR3 sequence reads: CASSRSRGGGAGYEQYF. The CDR3 DNA reads TGTGCCAGCAGTAGATCCCGAGGAGGCGGTGCGGGCTACGAGCAGTACTTC.